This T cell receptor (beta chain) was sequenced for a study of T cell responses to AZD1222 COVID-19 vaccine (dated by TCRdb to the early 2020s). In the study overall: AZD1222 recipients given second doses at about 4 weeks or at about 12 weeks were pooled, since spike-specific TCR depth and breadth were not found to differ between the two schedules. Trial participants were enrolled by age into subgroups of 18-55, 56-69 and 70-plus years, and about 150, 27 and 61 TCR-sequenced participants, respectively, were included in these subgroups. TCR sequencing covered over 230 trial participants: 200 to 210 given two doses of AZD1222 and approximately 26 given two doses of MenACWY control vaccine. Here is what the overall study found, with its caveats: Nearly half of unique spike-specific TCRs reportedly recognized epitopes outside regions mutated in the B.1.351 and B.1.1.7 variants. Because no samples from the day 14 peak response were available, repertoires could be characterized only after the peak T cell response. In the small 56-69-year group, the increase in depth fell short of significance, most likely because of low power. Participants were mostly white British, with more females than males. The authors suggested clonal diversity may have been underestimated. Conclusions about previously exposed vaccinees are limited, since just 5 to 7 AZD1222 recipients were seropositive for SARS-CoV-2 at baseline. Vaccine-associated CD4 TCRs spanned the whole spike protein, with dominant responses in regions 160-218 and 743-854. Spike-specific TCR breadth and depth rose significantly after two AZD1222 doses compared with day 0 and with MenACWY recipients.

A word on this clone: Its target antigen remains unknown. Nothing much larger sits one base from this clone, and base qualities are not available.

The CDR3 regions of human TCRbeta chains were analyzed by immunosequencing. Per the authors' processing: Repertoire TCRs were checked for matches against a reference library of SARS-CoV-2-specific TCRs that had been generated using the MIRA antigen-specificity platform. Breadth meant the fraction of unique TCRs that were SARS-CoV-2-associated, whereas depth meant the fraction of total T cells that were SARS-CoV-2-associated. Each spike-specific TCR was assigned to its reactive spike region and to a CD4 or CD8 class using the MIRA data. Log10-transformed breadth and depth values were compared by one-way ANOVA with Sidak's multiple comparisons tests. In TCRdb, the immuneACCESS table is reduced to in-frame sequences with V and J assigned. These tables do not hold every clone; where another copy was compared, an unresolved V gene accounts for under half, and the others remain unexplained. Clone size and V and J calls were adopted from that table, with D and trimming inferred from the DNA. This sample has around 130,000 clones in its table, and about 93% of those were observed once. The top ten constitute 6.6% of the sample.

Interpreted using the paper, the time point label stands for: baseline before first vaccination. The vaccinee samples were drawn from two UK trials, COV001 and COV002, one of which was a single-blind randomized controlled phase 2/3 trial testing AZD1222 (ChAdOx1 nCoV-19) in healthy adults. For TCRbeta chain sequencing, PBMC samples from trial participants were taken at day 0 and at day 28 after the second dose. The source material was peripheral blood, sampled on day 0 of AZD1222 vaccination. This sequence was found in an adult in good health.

The CDR3 in this case is CASSHLPNSPYEQYF. The nucleotides read TGTGCCAGCAGCCACTTACCCAACTCCCCGTACGAGCAGTACTTC. Recombination connected TRBV3-1 (or the pseudogene TRBV3-2) to TRBJ2-7; the D gene assignment is ambiguous. From its cysteine to its phenylalanine, the CDR3 spans 15 amino acids. Only the CDR3 DNA is retained, 45 bases long and in frame from the first base. V is cut by 3 bases and J by 4 bases, and the space between the germline ends is 16 bases. CDR1 and CDR2 were assigned from the germline V gene (reference sequence) as LGHDT and YNNKEL.